Each of the 14 T cell receptor beta chains below was sequenced from the same sample in a study of shared clonotypes between healthy human individuals. Assay: immunoSEQ multiplex PCR; the TCRdb copy retains only in-frame clones and omits some. The table has more than 2,000,000 clones, about 92% seen once. Sequenced input: naive CD4+ T cells sorted from blood. Regarding subset: CD45RA+ positively selected. These receptors came from a man aged 18 to 30 in good health.

Only a few counts were recorded for this clone. CDR3 DNA sequence: TGTGCCAGCAGTTACTCCAGGGGGCAATACGAGCAGTACTTC. Protein sequence: CASSYSRGQYEQYF. This chain connects TRBV6-6 to TRBJ2-7, with 8 positions matching TRBD1. The CDR3 runs to 14 residues. From germline, CDR1 is MNHNY and CDR2 SVGAGI (reference sequence). J gave up 4 bases and V 0 bases, and 2 bases lay outside the gene matches.

The chain joins TRBV6-5 to TRBJ2-7, with D perhaps TRBD2 (6 bases). V lost 8 bases to trimming and J lost 1 base, with 18 bases between them. There are 15 residues in the CDR3. CDR1 MNHEY and CDR2 SVGAGI come from the germline V gene. CDR3 nucleotides: TGTGCCAGCGGATTGGGGCGGGACGGGTCCTACGAGCAGTACTTC. Translated: CASGLGRDGSYEQYF.

The genes are TRBV7-9 and TRBJ2-7; D possibly corresponds to TRBD2 (5 bases). This CDR3 is built from 14 residues. Germline CDR1 SEHNR, CDR2 FQNEAQ (reference sequence). Trimming stripped 1 base from V and 2 bases from J, with 9 bases between. CDR3 region: CASSLVGDTYEQYF. The CDR3 nucleotides read TGTGCCAGCAGCTTAGTCGGGGATACCTACGAGCAGTACTTC.

This chain connects TRBV19 to TRBJ1-2; 9 bases are shared with TRBD1. This CDR3 comprises 14 residues. Losses at the gene ends were 4 bases for V and 7 bases for J; bases not matched to a gene: 7. In germline, CDR1 is LNHDA, CDR2 SQIVND (reference sequence). The CDR3 DNA reads as TGTGCCAGTAGTAATCGGACAGGGGACGCTGGCTACACCTTC. Protein product: CASSNRTGDAGYTF.

This clone was observed once. The V gene is TRBV2, the J gene TRBJ2-1; a weak D match, TRBD2 (5 bases). Germline assignment: CDR1 SNHLY and CDR2 FYNNEI. There are 16 residues in the CDR3. V was cut by 3 bases and J by 7 bases, with 19 bases left in between. CDR3 amino acids: CASSDAVGWKRNEQFF. In DNA form, the CDR3 reads TGTGCCAGCAGTGATGCCGTGGGGTGGAAGCGGAATGAGCAGTTCTTC.

The chain employs TRBV6-5 and TRBJ1-6; TRBD1 agrees at 9 bases. Germline trimming cut 6 bases from V and 10 bases from J; bases unmatched to any gene: 4. This CDR3 has 13 amino acids. Germline V CDR1 and CDR2: MNHEY, SVGAGI. The CDR3 bases are TGTGCCAGCAGCACAGGACAGGGGTCACCCCTCCACTTT. It encodes CASSTGQGSPLHF.

The rearrangement links TRBV2 to TRBJ2-1; D remains unclear. The germline V and J ends were trimmed by 6 bases and 6 bases, with 12 bases remaining between them. The CDR3 has 13 residues. Germline V CDR1 and CDR2: SNHLY, FYNNEI. The chain's CDR3 is CASSTDFFNEQFF. The DNA of the CDR3 is TGTGCCAGCAGCACGGATTTTTTCAATGAGCAGTTCTTC. The entire variable domain, with the rest obtained from reference TRBV2 and TRBJ2-1, is as follows: EPEVTQTPSHQVTQMGQEVILRCVPISNHLYFYWYRQILGQKVEFLVSFYNNEISEKSEIFDDQFSVERPDGSNFTLKIRSTKLEDSAMYFCASSTDFFNEQFFGPGTRLTVL.

The chain has TRBV11-1 and TRBJ2-5, with 9 bases that match TRBD1. CDR3 length: 14 amino acids. CDR1 is SGHAT, CDR2 FQDESV, per germline (reference sequence). J was trimmed by 2 bases and V by 5 bases; bases with no gene match: 3. CDR3 nucleotide sequence: TGTGCCAGCAGCCCCGGACAGGGGCAAGAGACCCAGTACTTC. It is translated as CASSPGQGQETQYF.

Note on this clone: One junction end disagrees with the germline gene, perhaps due to a read error. In the same sample, other DNA sequences code for this CDR3. J is TRBJ1-2 and V is TRBV5-6, with 7 bases identical to TRBD1. The CDR3 is 13 amino acids. Germline-derived CDR1 and CDR2 are SGHDT and YYEEEE. CDR3 DNA sequence: TGTGCCAGCAGTTTGGACAGGTACTATGGCTACACCTTC. Translation gives CASSLDRYYGYTF.

The V gene is TRBV5-4, the J gene TRBJ2-1, with D possibly being TRBD1 (5 bases). The CDR3 spans 13 residues. V was clipped by 4 bases and J by 7 bases, with 12 bases between them. Germline CDR1 reads SGHNT; CDR2 reads YYREEE (reference sequence). The CDR3 nucleotides read TGTGCCAGCAGCCCCGGCTCAGGGAATGAGCAGTTCTTC. It yields the protein CASSPGSGNEQFF.

The CDR3 sequence is CACRTDTQYF. As DNA, the CDR3 is TGTGCCTGCCGCACAGATACGCAGTATTTT. The V gene is TRBV30, the J gene TRBJ2-3; D uncertain. Germline assignment: CDR1 GTSNPN and CDR2 SVGIG (reference sequence). The CDR3 totals 10 residues. Trimming took 6 bases from V and 1 from J, leaving 2 bases between them.

This clone was observed once. V is TRBV15 and J is TRBJ1-2; possible D gene TRBD1, 5 bases. Germline CDR1 reads LNHNV; CDR2 reads YYDKDF (reference sequence). With 5 bases removed from V and 4 bases from J, the gap between germline ends came to 14 bases. CDR3 length equals 14 residues. CDR3 sequence reads: CATSWRGGFYGYTF. DNA for the CDR3: TGTGCCACCAGCTGGAGGGGCGGATTCTATGGCTACACCTTC.

The chain couples TRBV5-1 to TRBJ1-2; D ambiguous. V lost 0 bases and J lost 6, with 9 bases in between. This CDR3 is 13 amino acids long. CDR1 is SGHRS, CDR2 YFSETQ, per germline. The CDR3 nucleotides are TGCGCCAGCAGCTTGGCTAGGGAAAATGGCTACACCTTC. It translates to CASSLARENGYTF.

The gene calls are TRBV28 and TRBJ2-7; D gene unclear. Deletions cut 1 base from V and 2 bases from J, with 9 bases between. From germline, CDR1 is MDHEN and CDR2 SYDVKM. There are 14 residues in the CDR3. As DNA, the CDR3 is TGTGCCAGCAGTTTATCCCTGCTAGCCTACGAGCAGTACTTC. This translates into CASSLSLLAYEQYF.